This entry lists 12 T cell receptor beta chains sequenced from one sample in a study of blood T cell repertoires in COVID-19. The assay was immunoSEQ multiplex PCR, and TCRdb's table has in-frame clones only and misses some. This table has about 150,000 clones, 75% to 80% appearing once. Specimen: peripheral blood. The receptors here all came from a man aged 80 or over with acute or convalescent COVID-19.

This rearrangement joins TRBV5-1 to TRBJ2-3, with 10 bases fitting TRBD2. CDR1 is SGHRS, CDR2 YFSETQ, per germline. V was clipped by 0 bases and J by 4 bases; unmatched bases: 5. The CDR3 length is 16 residues. CDR3 sequence (DNA): TGCGCCAGCAGCTTGGAGCGCAGCGGGGGGGCAGATACGCAGTATTTT. Encoded protein: CASSLERSGGADTQYF.

About this clone itself: One end of the junction is discordant with germline, which a read error may explain. Other DNA sequences in this specimen translate into the identical CDR3. The genes are TRBV5-1 and TRBJ2-2; 8 positions agree with TRBD1. The CDR3 is 14 residues long. Germline V gives CDR1 SGHRS, CDR2 YFSETQ. This CDR3 reads CASRLGQDTGELFF. The CDR3 DNA reads as TGCGCCAGCAGGTTGGGACAGGACACCGGGGAGCTGTTTTTT.

This clone has more than one count but fewer than ten. The chain couples TRBV28 to TRBJ2-2; TRBD1 agrees at 10 bases. The germline gives CDR1 MDHEN, CDR2 SYDVKM. The CDR3 runs to 16 residues. V lost 5 bases, J lost 4 bases, and 7 bases stayed unmatched. CDR3 sequence reads: CASSLRQGAGTGELFF. The CDR3 DNA reads as TGTGCCAGCAGTCTCCGACAGGGGGCGGGCACCGGGGAGCTGTTTTTT.

A remark on this clone: Relative to the germline gene, one junction end is altered; a read error may explain this. The chain couples TRBV20-1 to TRBJ2-5; 9 nucleotides agree with TRBD2. CDR3 length equals 15 residues. CDR1 and CDR2 (germline): DFQATT, SNEGSKA (reference sequence). CDR3 loop: CSASGGRGGEETQYF. CDR3 nucleotide sequence: TGTAGTGCTAGTGGGGGGCGGGGGGGGGAGGAGACCCAGTACTTC.

A single count supports this clone. The chain uses TRBV5-8 and TRBJ1-1; 7 positions agree with TRBD1. Trimming removed 7 bases from V and 2 bases from J; junction bases left unmatched: 5. CDR1 is SGHTS, CDR2 YDEGEE, per germline. This CDR3 has 13 amino acids. CDR3 nucleotide sequence: TGTGCCAGCCCCCGACAGGGAAACACTGAAGCTTTCTTT. Translation: CASPRQGNTEAFF.

The chain combines TRBV27 with TRBJ1-4, with D unclear. Germline lookup yields CDR1 MNHEY and CDR2 SMNVEV (reference sequence). V lost 8 bases and J 0 bases, leaving 13 bases between the germline ends. The CDR3 length is 15 residues. This chain's CDR3 is CASGRTFATNEKLFF. The DNA of the CDR3 is TGTGCCAGCGGCCGGACTTTTGCAACTAATGAAAAACTGTTTTTT.

V usage is TRBV30 and J usage is TRBJ1-1, with a tentative D call TRBD1 (5 bases). Germline V gene sequence: CDR1 GTSNPN, CDR2 SVGIG (reference sequence). The V end lost 2 bases, the J end lost 1 base, and 8 bases lay between the germline ends. The CDR3 sequence is 13 residues long. CDR3 coding DNA: TGTGCCTGGAGTAAGGGGCCGAACACTGAAGCTTTCTTT. Protein sequence: CAWSKGPNTEAFF.

V usage is TRBV6-1 and J usage is TRBJ1-2; D uncertain. V lost 2 bases and J lost 3, with 10 bases in between. Germline V gives CDR1 MNHNS, CDR2 SASEGT. There are 14 residues in the CDR3. The CDR3 DNA is TGTGCCAGCAGTGAATACACAGTGGACTATGGCTACACCTTC. This translates into CASSEYTVDYGYTF.

The rearrangement links TRBV4-3 to TRBJ2-2, with TRBD1 matching 7 bases. The CDR3 sequence is 15 residues long. From germline, CDR1 is LGHNA and CDR2 YSLEER. V gave up 4 bases and J gave up 2 bases; unmatched junction bases: 4. CDR3 residues: CASSRGQLNTGELFF. In DNA, the CDR3 is TGCGCCAGCAGCCGGGGACAGCTTAACACCGGGGAGCTGTTTTTT.

This chain connects TRBV9 to TRBJ1-5; D ambiguous. This CDR3 has 15 amino acids. Deletions cut 0 bases from V and 4 bases from J, with 11 bases between. The V gene's germline CDR1 is SGDLS and CDR2 YYNGEE. CDR3 nucleotides: TGTGCCAGCAGCGTAGGTACAGTCGGTAATCAGCCCCAGCATTTT. Its translation: CASSVGTVGNQPQHF.

The chain combines TRBV7-9 with TRBJ2-1, with a possible D match to TRBD2 (5 bases). V shed 1 base and J shed 0 bases, with 10 bases lying between them. The CDR3 contains 16 residues. The germline gives CDR1 SEHNR, CDR2 FQNEAQ (reference sequence). The CDR3 DNA sequence: TGTGCCAGCAGCTTAGTGCGGGCCGGCTCCTACAATGAGCAGTTCTTC. The encoded protein is CASSLVRAGSYNEQFF.

The chain employs TRBV19 and TRBJ2-4, with D tentatively TRBD2 (7 bases). This CDR3 has 15 residues. The germline V and J ends were trimmed by 1 base and 7 bases, with 14 bases remaining between them. The germline V gene encodes CDR1 LNHDA and CDR2 SQIVND (reference sequence). CDR3 DNA: TGTGCCAGTAGTATAGCTGGAGGGGGGGTGAACATTCAGTACTTC. Translation gives CASSIAGGGVNIQYF.